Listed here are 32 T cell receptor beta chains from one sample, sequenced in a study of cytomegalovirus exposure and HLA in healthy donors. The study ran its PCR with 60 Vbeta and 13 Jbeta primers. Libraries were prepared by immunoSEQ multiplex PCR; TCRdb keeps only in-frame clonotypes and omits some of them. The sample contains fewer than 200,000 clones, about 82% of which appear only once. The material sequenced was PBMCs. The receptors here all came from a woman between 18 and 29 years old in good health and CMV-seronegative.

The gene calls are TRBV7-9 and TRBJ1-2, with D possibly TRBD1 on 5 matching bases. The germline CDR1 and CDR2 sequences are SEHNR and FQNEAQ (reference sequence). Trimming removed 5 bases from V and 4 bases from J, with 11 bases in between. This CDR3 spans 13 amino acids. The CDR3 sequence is CASSARGGYGYTF. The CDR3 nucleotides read TGTGCCAGCAGCGCCCGGGGGGGCTATGGCTACACCTTC.

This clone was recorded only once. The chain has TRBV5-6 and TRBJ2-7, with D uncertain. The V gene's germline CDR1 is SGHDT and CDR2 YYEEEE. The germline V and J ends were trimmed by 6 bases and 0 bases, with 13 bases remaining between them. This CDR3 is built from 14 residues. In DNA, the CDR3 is TGTGCCAGCACCCCGCAACTCCACTCCTACGAGCAGTACTTC. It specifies CASTPQLHSYEQYF.

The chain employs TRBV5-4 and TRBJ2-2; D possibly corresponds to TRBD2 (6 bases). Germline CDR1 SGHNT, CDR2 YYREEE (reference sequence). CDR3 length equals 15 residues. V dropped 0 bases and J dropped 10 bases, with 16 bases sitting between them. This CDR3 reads CASSLETSDFEELFF. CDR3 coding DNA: TGTGCCAGCAGCTTGGAGACTAGTGATTTCGAGGAGCTGTTTTTT.

The chain's CDR3 is CASSLDRGAQETQYF. In DNA form, the CDR3 reads TGTGCCAGCAGCTTGGATCGGGGGGCGCAAGAGACCCAGTACTTC. This chain joins TRBV5-6 and TRBJ2-5; a weak D match, TRBD2 (7 bases). The germline gives CDR1 SGHDT, CDR2 YYEEEE. The V gene lost 0 bases and the J gene lost 2 bases, with 11 bases spanning the gap. This CDR3 is built from 15 residues.

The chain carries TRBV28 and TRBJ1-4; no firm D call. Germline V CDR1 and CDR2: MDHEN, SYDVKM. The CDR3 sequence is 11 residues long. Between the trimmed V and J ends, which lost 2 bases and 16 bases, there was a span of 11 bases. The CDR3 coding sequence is TGTGCCAGCAGTTTAAGTTTCCAGTGGTTTTTT. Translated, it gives CASSLSFQWFF.

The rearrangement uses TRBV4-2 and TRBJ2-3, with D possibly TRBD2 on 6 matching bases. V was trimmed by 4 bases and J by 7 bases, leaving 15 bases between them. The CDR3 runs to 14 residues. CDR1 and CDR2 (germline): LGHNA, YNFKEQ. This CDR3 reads CASSPTWRANTQYF. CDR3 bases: TGTGCCAGCAGCCCTACGTGGAGGGCGAATACGCAGTATTTT.

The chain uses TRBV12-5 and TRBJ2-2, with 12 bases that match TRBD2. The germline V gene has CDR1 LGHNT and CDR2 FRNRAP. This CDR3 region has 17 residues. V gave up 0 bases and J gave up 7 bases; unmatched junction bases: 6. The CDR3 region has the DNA TGTGCTAGTGGTTTGGTGGTCCTAGCGGGAGGGGACGGGGAGCTGTTTTTT. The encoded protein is CASGLVVLAGGDGELFF.

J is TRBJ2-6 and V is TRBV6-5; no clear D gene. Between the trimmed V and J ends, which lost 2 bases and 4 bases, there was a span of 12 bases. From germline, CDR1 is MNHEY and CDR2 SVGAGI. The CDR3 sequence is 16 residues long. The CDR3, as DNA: TGTGCCAGCAGTTACCTGGCCGGGTCCGGGGCCAACGTCCTGACTTTC. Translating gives CASSYLAGSGANVLTF.

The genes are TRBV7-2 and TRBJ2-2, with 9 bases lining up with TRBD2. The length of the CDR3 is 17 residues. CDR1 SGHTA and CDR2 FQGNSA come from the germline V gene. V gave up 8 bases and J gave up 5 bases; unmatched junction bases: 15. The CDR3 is CASYSKGLAGRTGELFF. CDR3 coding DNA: TGTGCCAGCTACTCTAAGGGGCTAGCGGGAAGAACCGGGGAGCTGTTTTTT.

CDR3: CASSSSYEQYF. The CDR3 bases are TGTGCCAGCAGCTCCTCCTACGAGCAGTACTTC. The gene calls are TRBV28 and TRBJ2-7; D is unclear. Per germline, CDR1 MDHEN and CDR2 SYDVKM. V lost 6 bases to trimming and J lost 0 bases, with 3 bases between them. This CDR3 region has 11 residues.

The CDR3 region is CASSLRGTSSYNEQFF. The CDR3 DNA follows: TGTGCCAGCAGTTTGAGAGGTACCAGCTCCTACAATGAGCAGTTCTTC. The V call is TRBV27, the J call TRBJ2-1; D gene ambiguous. Germline CDR1 is MNHEY and CDR2 is SMNVEV (reference sequence). Trimming shortened V by 3 bases and J by 0 bases, and 12 bases separated the two germline ends. There are 16 residues in the CDR3.

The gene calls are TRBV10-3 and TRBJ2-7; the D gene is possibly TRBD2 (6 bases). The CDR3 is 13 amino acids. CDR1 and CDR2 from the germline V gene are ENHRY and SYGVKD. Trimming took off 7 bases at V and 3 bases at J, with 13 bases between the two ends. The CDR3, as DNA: TGTGCCATCAACCAGGGACTGATCTACGAGCAGTACTTC. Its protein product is CAINQGLIYEQYF.

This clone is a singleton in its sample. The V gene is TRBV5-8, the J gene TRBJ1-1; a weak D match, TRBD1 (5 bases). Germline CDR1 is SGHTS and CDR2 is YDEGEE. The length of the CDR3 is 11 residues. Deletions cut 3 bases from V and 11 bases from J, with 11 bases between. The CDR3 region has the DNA TGTGCCAGCAGCTCCGGGACTAGGGCTTTCTTT. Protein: CASSSGTRAFF.

Here the CDR3 reads CASSTRDRANSPLHF. The CDR3, as DNA: TGTGCCAGCAGCACCCGGGACAGGGCTAATTCACCCCTCCACTTT. The chain has TRBV5-4 and TRBJ1-6; TRBD1 agrees at 9 bases. The CDR3 has 15 residues. The V gene's germline CDR1 is SGHNT and CDR2 YYREEE (reference sequence). J gave up 6 bases and V 4 bases, and 5 bases lay outside the gene matches.

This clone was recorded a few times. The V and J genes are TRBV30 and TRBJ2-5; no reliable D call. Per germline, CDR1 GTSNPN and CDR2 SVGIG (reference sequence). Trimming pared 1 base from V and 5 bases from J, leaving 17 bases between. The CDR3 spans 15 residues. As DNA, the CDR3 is TGTGCCTGGAGTGGTTCAGGATTTCTCTTGGAGACCCAGTACTTC. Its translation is CAWSGSGFLLETQYF.

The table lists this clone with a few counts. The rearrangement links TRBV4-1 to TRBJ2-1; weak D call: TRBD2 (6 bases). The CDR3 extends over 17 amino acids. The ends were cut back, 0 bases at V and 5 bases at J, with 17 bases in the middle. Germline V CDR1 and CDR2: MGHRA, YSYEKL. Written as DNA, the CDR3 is TGCGCCAGCAGCCAAGATTGGGGCGGAGGGGTACACAATGAGCAGTTCTTC. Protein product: CASSQDWGGGVHNEQFF.

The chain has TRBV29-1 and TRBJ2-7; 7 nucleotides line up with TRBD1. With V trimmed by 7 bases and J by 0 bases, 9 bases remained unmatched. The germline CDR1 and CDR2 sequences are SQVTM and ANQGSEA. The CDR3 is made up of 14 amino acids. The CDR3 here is CSAQTGPNSYEQYF. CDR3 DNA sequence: TGCAGCGCTCAGACAGGGCCAAACTCCTACGAGCAGTACTTC.

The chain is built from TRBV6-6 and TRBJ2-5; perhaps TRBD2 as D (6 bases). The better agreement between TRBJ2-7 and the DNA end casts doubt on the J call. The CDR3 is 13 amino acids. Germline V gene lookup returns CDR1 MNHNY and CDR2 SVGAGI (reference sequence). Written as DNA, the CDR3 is TGTGCCAGTTGTAGCGGATTTTCCTACGAGCAGTACTTC. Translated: CASCSGFSYEQYF.

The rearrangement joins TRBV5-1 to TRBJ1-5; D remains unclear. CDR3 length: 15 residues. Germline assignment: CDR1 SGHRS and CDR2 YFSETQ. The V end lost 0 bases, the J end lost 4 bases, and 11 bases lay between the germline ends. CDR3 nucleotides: TGCGCCAGCAGCTTGGTGGCGGGGTCGAATCAGCCCCAGCATTTT. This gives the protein CASSLVAGSNQPQHF.

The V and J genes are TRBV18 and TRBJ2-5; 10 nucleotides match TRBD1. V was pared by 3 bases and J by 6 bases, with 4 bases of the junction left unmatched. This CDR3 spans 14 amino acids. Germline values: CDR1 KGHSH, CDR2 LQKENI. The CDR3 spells CASSPTDRGKTQYF. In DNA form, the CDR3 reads TGTGCCAGCTCACCTACGGACAGGGGGAAGACCCAGTACTTC. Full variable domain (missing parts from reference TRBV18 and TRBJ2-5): NAGVMQNPRHLVRRRGQEARLRCSPMKGHSHVYWYRQLPEEGLKFMVYLQKENIIDESGMPKERFSAEFPKEGPSILRIQQVVRGDSAAYFCASSPTDRGKTQYFGPGTRLLVL.

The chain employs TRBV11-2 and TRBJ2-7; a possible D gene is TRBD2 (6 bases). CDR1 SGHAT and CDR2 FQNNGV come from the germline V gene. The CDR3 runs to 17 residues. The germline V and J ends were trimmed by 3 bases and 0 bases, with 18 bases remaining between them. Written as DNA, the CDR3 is TGTGCCAGCAGCTTCGGTTTACAGCGGGCTGACTCCTACGAGCAGTACTTC. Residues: CASSFGLQRADSYEQYF.

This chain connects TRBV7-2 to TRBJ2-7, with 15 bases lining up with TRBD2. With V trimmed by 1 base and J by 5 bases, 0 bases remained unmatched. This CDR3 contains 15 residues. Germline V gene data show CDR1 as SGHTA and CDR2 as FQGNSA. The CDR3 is CASSLGTSGRDEQYF. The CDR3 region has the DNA TGTGCCAGCAGCTTAGGGACTAGCGGGAGGGACGAGCAGTACTTC.

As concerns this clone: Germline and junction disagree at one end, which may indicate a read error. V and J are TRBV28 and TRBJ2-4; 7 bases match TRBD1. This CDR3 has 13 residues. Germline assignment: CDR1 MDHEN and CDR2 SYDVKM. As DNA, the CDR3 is TGTGCCAGCAGTTTACGCTCCACAGGGGTCTGGAACTTC. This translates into CASSLRSTGVWNF.

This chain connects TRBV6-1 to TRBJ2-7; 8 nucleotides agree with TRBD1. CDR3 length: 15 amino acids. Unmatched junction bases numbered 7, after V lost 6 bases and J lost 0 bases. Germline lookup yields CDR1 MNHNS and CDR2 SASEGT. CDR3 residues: CASSNTQGASYEQYF. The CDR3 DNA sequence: TGTGCCAGCAGCAACACTCAGGGGGCCTCCTACGAGCAGTACTTC.

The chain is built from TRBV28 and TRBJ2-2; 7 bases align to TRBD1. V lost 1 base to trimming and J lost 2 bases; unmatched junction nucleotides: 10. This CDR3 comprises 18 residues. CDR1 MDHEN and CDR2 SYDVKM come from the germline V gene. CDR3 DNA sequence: TGTGCCAGCAGTTTATTACCCCACGGGACAGCAAACACCGGGGAGCTGTTTTTT. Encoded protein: CASSLLPHGTANTGELFF.

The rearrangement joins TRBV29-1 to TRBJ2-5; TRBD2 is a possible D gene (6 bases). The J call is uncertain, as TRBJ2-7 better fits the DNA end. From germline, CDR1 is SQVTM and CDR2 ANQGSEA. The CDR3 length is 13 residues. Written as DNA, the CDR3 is TGCAGCGTCGCCGGGCAGGGAGGCTACGAGCAGTACTTC. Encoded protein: CSVAGQGGYEQYF.

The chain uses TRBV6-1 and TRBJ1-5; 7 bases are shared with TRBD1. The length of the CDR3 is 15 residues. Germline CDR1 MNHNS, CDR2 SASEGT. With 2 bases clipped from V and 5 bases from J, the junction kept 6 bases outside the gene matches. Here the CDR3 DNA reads TGTGCCAGCAGTGAATGGAGACAGGGATATCAGCCCCAGCATTTT. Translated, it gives CASSEWRQGYQPQHF.

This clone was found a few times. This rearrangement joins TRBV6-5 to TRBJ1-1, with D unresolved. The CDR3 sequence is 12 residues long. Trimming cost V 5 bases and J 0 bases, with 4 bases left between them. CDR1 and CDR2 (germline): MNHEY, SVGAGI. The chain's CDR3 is CASSRVNTEAFF. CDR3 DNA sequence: TGTGCCAGCAGTAGAGTGAACACTGAAGCTTTCTTT.

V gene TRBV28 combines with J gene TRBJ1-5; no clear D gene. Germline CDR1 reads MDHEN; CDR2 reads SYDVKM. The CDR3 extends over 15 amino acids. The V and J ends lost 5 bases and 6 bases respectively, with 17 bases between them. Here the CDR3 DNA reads TGTGCCAGCAGTCCTCCATTAATAGGGAGTCAGCCCCAGCATTTT. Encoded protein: CASSPPLIGSQPQHF.

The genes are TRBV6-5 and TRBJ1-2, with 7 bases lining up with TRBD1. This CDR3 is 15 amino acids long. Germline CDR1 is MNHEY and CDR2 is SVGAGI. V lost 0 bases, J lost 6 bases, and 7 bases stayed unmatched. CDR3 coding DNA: TGTGCCAGCAGTTACTCCTTGACAGGGAGTAATGGCTACACCTTC. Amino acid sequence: CASSYSLTGSNGYTF.

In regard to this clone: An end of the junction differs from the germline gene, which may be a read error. The CDR3 is CSSRQGDGHEQYF. DNA of the CDR3: TGTTCCAGCAGACAGGGGGACGGACACGAGCAGTACTTC. The chain is built from TRBV7-9 and TRBJ2-7; 9 nucleotides agree with TRBD1. Germline CDR1 and CDR2: SEHNR and FQNEAQ (reference sequence). This CDR3 is built from 13 residues.

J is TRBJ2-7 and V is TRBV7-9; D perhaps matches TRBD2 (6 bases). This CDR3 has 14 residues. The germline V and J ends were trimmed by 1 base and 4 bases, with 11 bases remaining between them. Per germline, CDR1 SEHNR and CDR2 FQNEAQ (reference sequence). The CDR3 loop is CASSLEGSGYEQYF. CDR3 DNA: TGTGCCAGCAGCTTAGAGGGTAGCGGTTACGAGCAGTACTTC.